Below are 14 T cell receptor beta chains sequenced from a single sample in a study of glioma-infiltrating T cells after dendritic cell vaccination. Libraries were prepared by immunoSEQ multiplex PCR; TCRdb keeps only in-frame clonotypes and omits some of them. The repertoire has fewer than 25,000 clones, just under 90% of them found once; the top ten carry around 2.9%. Time point noted: after dendritic cell vaccination, including at tumor progression/relapse. The specimen comprised blood, sampled after dendritic cell vaccination. The receptors come from a human donor with glioblastoma.

This sequence joins TRBV7-9 and TRBJ2-4, with a possible D match to TRBD1 (5 bases). Germline V lookup: CDR1 SEHNR, CDR2 FQNEAQ (reference sequence). With 1 base removed from V and 4 bases from J, the gap between germline ends came to 5 bases. The CDR3 is 13 amino acids. The CDR3 region has the DNA TGTGCCAGCAGCTTAGGACAGAAAAACATTCAGTACTTC. Its translation: CASSLGQKNIQYF.

The gene calls are TRBV5-1 and TRBJ2-7; no reliable D call. CDR1 and CDR2 (germline): SGHRS, YFSETQ. The CDR3 has 14 residues. The V and J ends lost 4 bases and 0 bases respectively, with 11 bases between them. In DNA form, the CDR3 reads TGCGCCAGCAGCCCAACCCCAGTCTCCTACGAGCAGTACTTC. Translated, it gives CASSPTPVSYEQYF.

The V and J genes are TRBV6-1 and TRBJ2-7; 8 bases map to TRBD2. Per the germline V gene, CDR1 is MNHNS and CDR2 is SASEGT. V was pared by 4 bases and J by 1 base, with 6 bases of the junction left unmatched. CDR3 length: 15 residues. Written as DNA, the CDR3 is TGTGCCAGCAGTGGCCGCGGGGGGTGGTCCTACGAGCAGTACTTC. Encoded protein: CASSGRGGWSYEQYF.

This chain joins TRBV5-4 and TRBJ2-1; no definite D call. Germline V gene sequence: CDR1 SGHNT, CDR2 YYREEE (reference sequence). The V end lost 5 bases, the J end lost 0 bases, and 6 bases lay between the germline ends. This CDR3 has 13 residues. This CDR3 reads CASRPSSYNEQFF. The CDR3 DNA reads as TGTGCCAGCAGGCCCAGCTCCTACAATGAGCAGTTCTTC.

This clone was picked up a small number of times. One end of the junction varies from germline; a read error may be responsible. This chain connects TRBV6-1 to TRBJ1-5; the match to TRBD1 covers 9 bases. The CDR3 is 16 residues long. Germline V lookup: CDR1 MNHNS, CDR2 SASEGT. For the CDR3, the DNA is TGTGCCAGCAGTGAAGTCTCGGGGACAGGGAATCCGCCCCAGCATTTT. Protein: CASSEVSGTGNPPQHF.

With regard to this clone: Its ends do not fully match the called genes, so a read error is possible. This sample also contains other DNA sequences that code for the same CDR3. The chain is built from TRBV6-6 and TRBJ2-7; 12 nucleotides match TRBD1. This CDR3 is built from 14 residues. From germline, CDR1 is MNHNY and CDR2 SVGAGI (reference sequence). The CDR3 nucleotides are TGCGCCAGCCGGGGGCGGGACAGGGGGCCCGAGCAGTACTTC. Its translation is CASRGRDRGPEQYF.

The J gene is TRBJ2-3, the V gene TRBV4-1; 10 bases are shared with TRBD2. Trimming removed 0 bases from V and 7 bases from J; junction bases left unmatched: 7. This CDR3 has 16 amino acids. The germline gives CDR1 MGHRA, CDR2 YSYEKL. Here the CDR3 reads CASSQERLAGANTQYF. CDR3 DNA: TGCGCCAGCAGCCAAGAAAGGCTAGCGGGGGCCAATACGCAGTATTTT.

This chain connects TRBV7-9 to TRBJ1-1; 8 bases map to TRBD1. Losses at the gene ends were 6 bases for V and 4 bases for J; bases not matched to a gene: 10. CDR3 length: 15 amino acids. Germline CDR1 reads SEHNR; CDR2 reads FQNEAQ (reference sequence). CDR3 in amino acids: CASSPRGQVGTEAFF. Written as DNA, the CDR3 is TGTGCCAGCAGTCCCCGGGGACAGGTTGGCACTGAAGCTTTCTTT.

This chain links TRBV19 with TRBJ2-3, with 11 positions matching TRBD2. V was clipped by 4 bases and J by 7 bases; unmatched bases: 7. CDR1 LNHDA and CDR2 SQIVND come from the germline V gene (reference sequence). CDR3 length: 15 residues. DNA of the CDR3: TGTGCCAGTAGTACCCTAGCGGGGGGCATCAATACGCAGTATTTT. Translated: CASSTLAGGINTQYF. Drawing the rest from reference TRBV19 and TRBJ2-3, the complete variable domain is DGGITQSPKYLFRKEGQNVTLSCEQNLNHDAMYWYRQDPGQGLRLIYYSQIVNDFQKGDIAEGYSVSREKKESFPLTVTSAQKNPTAFYLCASSTLAGGINTQYFGPGTRLTVL.

The V gene is TRBV4-2, the J gene TRBJ2-7; possible D gene TRBD2, 6 bases. The CDR3 consists of 17 residues. From germline, CDR1 is LGHNA and CDR2 YNFKEQ. V lost 0 bases and J lost 0, with 15 bases in between. CDR3 region: CASSQDLSAGNSYEQYF. CDR3 nucleotide sequence: TGTGCCAGCAGCCAAGATCTCTCCGCGGGAAACTCCTACGAGCAGTACTTC.

The J gene is TRBJ1-1, the V gene TRBV10-3; D ambiguous. The CDR3 covers 13 residues. Germline CDR1 is ENHRY and CDR2 is SYGVKD. V lost 3 bases to trimming and J lost 4 bases, with 9 bases between them. The CDR3 nucleotides are TGTGCCATCAGTGACCCCATCATCACTGAAGCTTTCTTT. The encoded protein is CAISDPIITEAFF.

The chain is built from TRBV30 and TRBJ2-5; the D gene is possibly TRBD1 (5 bases). Germline assignment: CDR1 GTSNPN and CDR2 SVGIG (reference sequence). V lost 5 bases, J lost 5 bases, and 15 bases lay in between. The CDR3 is 13 residues long. The CDR3 coding sequence is TGTGCCTGGGCGGCCCAGGGCGGCGAGACCCAGTACTTC. Translation gives CAWAAQGGETQYF.

The chain couples TRBV5-8 to TRBJ1-2, with D possibly being TRBD1 (5 bases). Trimming cost V 0 bases and J 0 bases, with 6 bases left between them. Per the germline V gene, CDR1 is SGHTS and CDR2 is YDEGEE. This CDR3 has 14 residues. CDR3 in DNA: TGTGCCAGCAGCTTGGGGGGCTCTAACTATGGCTACACCTTC. Translated: CASSLGGSNYGYTF.

The chain is built from TRBV2 and TRBJ1-5, with D tentatively TRBD1 (5 bases). Deletions cut 3 bases from V and 4 bases from J, with 13 bases between. The germline V gene encodes CDR1 SNHLY and CDR2 FYNNEI. The length of the CDR3 is 15 residues. The CDR3 protein is CASSDTTQGNQPQHF. In DNA, the CDR3 is TGTGCCAGCAGTGACACTACTCAGGGAAATCAGCCCCAGCATTTT.